This T cell receptor (beta chain) was recovered during a study of glioma-infiltrating T cells. Whole-study findings and limits: Only very few CDR3 sequences appeared in both tissue and blood.

Using RNA template, CDR3s of TCR alpha and beta were amplified with iRepertoire arm-PCR. TCRdb reanalysed the multiplex PCR reads using MiXCR and keeps one entry per CDR3 protein. Of approximately 120,000 distinct CDR3 sequences listed, about 25% are singletons. V was clipped by 6 bases and J by 4 bases, with 11 bases between them. This CDR3 region has 13 residues. Germline values: CDR1 SGHNT, CDR2 YENEEA. This clonotype came up many times. Its antigen is unknown. The sequenced material came from glioma tissue, nonneoplastic brain tissue, or PBMCs (not recorded which). V and J are TRBV11-3 and TRBJ2-3; a weak D match, TRBD2 (6 bases). The receptor was derived from a human donor with low-grade glioma or glioblastoma, undergoing nonglioma brain surgery, or in good health (not recorded which). The CDR3 is CASRHTSPDTQYF. The CDR3 DNA follows: TGTGCCAGCAGACATACTAGCCCAGATACGCAGTATTTT. Full variable domain (outside the CDR3, taken from reference TRBV11-3 and TRBJ2-3): EAGVVQSPRYKIIEKKQPVAFWCNPISGHNTLYWYLQNLGQGPELLIRYENEEAVDDSQLPKDRFSAERLKGVDSTLKIQPAELGDSAVYLCASRHTSPDTQYFGPGTRLTVL.